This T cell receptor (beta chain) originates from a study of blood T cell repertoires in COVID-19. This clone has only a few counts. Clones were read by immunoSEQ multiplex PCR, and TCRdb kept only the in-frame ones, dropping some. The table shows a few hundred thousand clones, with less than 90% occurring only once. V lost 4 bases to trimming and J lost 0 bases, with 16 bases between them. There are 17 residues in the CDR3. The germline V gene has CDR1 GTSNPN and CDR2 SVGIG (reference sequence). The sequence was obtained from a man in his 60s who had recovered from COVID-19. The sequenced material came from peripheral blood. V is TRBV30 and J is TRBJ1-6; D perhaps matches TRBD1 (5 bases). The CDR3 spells CAWTGVRKSSYNSPLHF. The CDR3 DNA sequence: TGTGCCTGGACGGGGGTTCGGAAGAGCTCCTATAATTCACCCCTCCACTTT.